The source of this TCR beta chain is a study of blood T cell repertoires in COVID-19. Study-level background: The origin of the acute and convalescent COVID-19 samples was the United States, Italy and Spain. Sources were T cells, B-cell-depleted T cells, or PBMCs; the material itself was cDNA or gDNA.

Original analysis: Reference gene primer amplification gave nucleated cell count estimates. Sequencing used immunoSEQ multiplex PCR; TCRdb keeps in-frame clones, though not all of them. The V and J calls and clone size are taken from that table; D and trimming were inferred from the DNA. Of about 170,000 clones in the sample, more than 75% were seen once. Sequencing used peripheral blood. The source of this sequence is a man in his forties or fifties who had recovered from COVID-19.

CDR3 amino acids: CASSSPGGAEQYF. The CDR3 nucleotides are TGTGCCAGCAGCTCCCCAGGGGGCGCCGAGCAGTACTTC. The chain recombines TRBV5-5 with TRBJ2-7, with 8 bases fitting TRBD1. Per germline, CDR1 SGHKS and CDR2 YYEKEE (reference sequence). The ends lost 3 bases at V and 6 bases at J; junction bases unmatched: 5. CDR3 length: 13 amino acids. Together with reference TRBV5-5 and TRBJ2-7, the CDR3 gives the full variable domain: DAGVTQSPTHLIKTRGQQVTLRCSPISGHKSVSWYQQVLGQGPQFIFQYYEKEERGRGNFPDRFSARQFPNYSSELNVNALLLGDSALYLCASSSPGGAEQYFGPGTRLTVT.